The TCR beta chain described here comes from a study of blood T cell repertoires in COVID-19. On the study more broadly: Samples representing acute and convalescent COVID-19 were sourced from the United States, Italy and Spain. Sample material is recorded as cDNA or gDNA derived from T cells, B-cell-depleted T cells, or PBMCs.

In the original analysis: Quantification of nucleated cells was approximated via reference gene primer amplification. Some clones are missing from TCRdb's copy, which holds only in-frame ones; the method was immunoSEQ multiplex PCR. The V and J calls and clone size were taken over from that table, and D and trimming were inferred from the DNA. The repertoire holds under 300,000 clones, with around 86% as singletons. The V gene end was trimmed by 5 bases and the J gene end by 0 bases; junction bases not matched to a gene: 5. This CDR3 has 15 residues. CDR1 is LNHDA, CDR2 SQIVND, per germline (reference sequence).

This rearrangement joins TRBV19 to TRBJ2-5; 8 bases line up with TRBD2. Sequenced: peripheral blood. This clonotype originated in an elderly man with acute or convalescent COVID-19. CDR3 sequence reads: CASSPAGEYQETQYF. The CDR3 DNA reads TGTGCCAGTAGTCCAGCGGGGGAGTACCAAGAGACCCAGTACTTC.